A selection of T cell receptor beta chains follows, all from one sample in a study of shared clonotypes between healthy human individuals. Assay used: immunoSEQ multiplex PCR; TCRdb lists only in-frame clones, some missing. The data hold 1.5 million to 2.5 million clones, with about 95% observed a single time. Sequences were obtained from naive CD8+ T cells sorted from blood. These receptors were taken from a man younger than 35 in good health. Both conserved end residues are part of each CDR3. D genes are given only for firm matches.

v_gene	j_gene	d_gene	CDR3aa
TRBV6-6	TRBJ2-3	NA	CASSYSLGLTDTQYF
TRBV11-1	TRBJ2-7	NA	CASSDQGDYEQYF
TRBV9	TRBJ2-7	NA	CASSVDRGGYEQYF
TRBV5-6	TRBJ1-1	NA	CASSPAPVRYGNTEAFF
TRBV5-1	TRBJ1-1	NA	CASSLALGMNTEAFF
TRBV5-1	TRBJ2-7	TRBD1	CASSFSGDSEQYF
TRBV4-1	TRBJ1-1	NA	CASSLVEEIEAFF
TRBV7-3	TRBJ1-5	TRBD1	CASATGMNQPQHF
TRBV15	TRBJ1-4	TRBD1	CATSRASGTGINEKLFF
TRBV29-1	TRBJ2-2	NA	CSAQGSPTGELFF
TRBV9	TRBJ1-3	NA	CASSVDPGSGNTIYF
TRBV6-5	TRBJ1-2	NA	CASSPPGWDYGYTF
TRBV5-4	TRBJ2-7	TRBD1	CASSLQGAVDEQYF
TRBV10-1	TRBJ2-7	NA	CGGPAYEQYF
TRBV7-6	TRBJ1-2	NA	CASSFKENYGYTF
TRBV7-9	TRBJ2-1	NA	CASSLRGGDNEQFF
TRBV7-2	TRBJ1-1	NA	CASSSLAGGDTEAFF
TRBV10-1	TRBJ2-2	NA	CASSDWDTGELFF
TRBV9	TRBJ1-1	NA	CASSAVRGGTEAFF
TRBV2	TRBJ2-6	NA	CASSGARASGANVLTF
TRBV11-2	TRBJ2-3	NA	CASSYSGVATDTQYF
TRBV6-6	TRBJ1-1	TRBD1	CASSDWDRWGTEAFF
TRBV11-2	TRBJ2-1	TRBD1	CASSVLLGQEPNNEQFF
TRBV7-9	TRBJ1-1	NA	CASSGPGLNTEAFF
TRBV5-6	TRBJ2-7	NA	CASSYSSPYEQYF
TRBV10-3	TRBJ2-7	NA	CAIRLPGGDEQYF
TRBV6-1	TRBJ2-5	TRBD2	CASSETSSGRYQETQYF
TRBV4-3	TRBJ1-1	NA	CASSQDGAGWNTEAFF
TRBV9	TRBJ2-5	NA	CASSVQAEETQYF
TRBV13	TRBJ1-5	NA	CASSSTGSVGNQPQHF
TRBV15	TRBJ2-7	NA	CATSRSRDTSYEQYF
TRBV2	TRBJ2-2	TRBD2	CASEVLEREGQDSTGELFF
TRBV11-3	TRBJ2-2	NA	CASSFLLGGELFF
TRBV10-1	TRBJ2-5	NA	CASSEMASDSPETQYF
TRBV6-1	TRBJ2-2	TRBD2	CASSELGSGYYTGELFF
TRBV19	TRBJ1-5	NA	CASSEAWHQPQHF
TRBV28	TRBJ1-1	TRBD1	CASSYRQGAEAFF
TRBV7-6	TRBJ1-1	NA	CASSLFGGTEAFF
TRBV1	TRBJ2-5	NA	CTSSQGGEGLQETQYF
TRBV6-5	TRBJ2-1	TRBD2	CASSYSREGSNEQFF
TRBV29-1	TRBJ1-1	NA	CSVEDVGRVNTEAFF
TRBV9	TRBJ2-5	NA	CASSATAEVTQYF
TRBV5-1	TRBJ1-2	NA	CASWNRVWDGYTF
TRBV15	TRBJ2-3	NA	CATSREPGGTDTQYF
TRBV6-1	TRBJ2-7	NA	CASSDLAGYYEQYF
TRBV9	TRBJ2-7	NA	CASSPDGGGGEQYF
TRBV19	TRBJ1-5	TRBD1	CASSIRDRNQPQHF
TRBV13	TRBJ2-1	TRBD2	CASSLKLAGGTYNEQFF
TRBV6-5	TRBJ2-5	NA	CASRVQETQYF
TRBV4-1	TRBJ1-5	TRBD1	CASSQEQGMGNQPQHF
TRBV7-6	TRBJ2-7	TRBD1	CASSPTGGYEQYF
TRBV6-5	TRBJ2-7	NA	CASSFIGTADEQYF
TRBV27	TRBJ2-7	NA	CASSYRLTGSYEQYF
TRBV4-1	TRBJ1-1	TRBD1	CASSQGDRDTEAFF
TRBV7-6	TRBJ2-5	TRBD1	CASSLRTGWETQYF
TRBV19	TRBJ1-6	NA	CASSSWGDSPLHF
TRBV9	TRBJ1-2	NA	CASTTGGGDGYTF